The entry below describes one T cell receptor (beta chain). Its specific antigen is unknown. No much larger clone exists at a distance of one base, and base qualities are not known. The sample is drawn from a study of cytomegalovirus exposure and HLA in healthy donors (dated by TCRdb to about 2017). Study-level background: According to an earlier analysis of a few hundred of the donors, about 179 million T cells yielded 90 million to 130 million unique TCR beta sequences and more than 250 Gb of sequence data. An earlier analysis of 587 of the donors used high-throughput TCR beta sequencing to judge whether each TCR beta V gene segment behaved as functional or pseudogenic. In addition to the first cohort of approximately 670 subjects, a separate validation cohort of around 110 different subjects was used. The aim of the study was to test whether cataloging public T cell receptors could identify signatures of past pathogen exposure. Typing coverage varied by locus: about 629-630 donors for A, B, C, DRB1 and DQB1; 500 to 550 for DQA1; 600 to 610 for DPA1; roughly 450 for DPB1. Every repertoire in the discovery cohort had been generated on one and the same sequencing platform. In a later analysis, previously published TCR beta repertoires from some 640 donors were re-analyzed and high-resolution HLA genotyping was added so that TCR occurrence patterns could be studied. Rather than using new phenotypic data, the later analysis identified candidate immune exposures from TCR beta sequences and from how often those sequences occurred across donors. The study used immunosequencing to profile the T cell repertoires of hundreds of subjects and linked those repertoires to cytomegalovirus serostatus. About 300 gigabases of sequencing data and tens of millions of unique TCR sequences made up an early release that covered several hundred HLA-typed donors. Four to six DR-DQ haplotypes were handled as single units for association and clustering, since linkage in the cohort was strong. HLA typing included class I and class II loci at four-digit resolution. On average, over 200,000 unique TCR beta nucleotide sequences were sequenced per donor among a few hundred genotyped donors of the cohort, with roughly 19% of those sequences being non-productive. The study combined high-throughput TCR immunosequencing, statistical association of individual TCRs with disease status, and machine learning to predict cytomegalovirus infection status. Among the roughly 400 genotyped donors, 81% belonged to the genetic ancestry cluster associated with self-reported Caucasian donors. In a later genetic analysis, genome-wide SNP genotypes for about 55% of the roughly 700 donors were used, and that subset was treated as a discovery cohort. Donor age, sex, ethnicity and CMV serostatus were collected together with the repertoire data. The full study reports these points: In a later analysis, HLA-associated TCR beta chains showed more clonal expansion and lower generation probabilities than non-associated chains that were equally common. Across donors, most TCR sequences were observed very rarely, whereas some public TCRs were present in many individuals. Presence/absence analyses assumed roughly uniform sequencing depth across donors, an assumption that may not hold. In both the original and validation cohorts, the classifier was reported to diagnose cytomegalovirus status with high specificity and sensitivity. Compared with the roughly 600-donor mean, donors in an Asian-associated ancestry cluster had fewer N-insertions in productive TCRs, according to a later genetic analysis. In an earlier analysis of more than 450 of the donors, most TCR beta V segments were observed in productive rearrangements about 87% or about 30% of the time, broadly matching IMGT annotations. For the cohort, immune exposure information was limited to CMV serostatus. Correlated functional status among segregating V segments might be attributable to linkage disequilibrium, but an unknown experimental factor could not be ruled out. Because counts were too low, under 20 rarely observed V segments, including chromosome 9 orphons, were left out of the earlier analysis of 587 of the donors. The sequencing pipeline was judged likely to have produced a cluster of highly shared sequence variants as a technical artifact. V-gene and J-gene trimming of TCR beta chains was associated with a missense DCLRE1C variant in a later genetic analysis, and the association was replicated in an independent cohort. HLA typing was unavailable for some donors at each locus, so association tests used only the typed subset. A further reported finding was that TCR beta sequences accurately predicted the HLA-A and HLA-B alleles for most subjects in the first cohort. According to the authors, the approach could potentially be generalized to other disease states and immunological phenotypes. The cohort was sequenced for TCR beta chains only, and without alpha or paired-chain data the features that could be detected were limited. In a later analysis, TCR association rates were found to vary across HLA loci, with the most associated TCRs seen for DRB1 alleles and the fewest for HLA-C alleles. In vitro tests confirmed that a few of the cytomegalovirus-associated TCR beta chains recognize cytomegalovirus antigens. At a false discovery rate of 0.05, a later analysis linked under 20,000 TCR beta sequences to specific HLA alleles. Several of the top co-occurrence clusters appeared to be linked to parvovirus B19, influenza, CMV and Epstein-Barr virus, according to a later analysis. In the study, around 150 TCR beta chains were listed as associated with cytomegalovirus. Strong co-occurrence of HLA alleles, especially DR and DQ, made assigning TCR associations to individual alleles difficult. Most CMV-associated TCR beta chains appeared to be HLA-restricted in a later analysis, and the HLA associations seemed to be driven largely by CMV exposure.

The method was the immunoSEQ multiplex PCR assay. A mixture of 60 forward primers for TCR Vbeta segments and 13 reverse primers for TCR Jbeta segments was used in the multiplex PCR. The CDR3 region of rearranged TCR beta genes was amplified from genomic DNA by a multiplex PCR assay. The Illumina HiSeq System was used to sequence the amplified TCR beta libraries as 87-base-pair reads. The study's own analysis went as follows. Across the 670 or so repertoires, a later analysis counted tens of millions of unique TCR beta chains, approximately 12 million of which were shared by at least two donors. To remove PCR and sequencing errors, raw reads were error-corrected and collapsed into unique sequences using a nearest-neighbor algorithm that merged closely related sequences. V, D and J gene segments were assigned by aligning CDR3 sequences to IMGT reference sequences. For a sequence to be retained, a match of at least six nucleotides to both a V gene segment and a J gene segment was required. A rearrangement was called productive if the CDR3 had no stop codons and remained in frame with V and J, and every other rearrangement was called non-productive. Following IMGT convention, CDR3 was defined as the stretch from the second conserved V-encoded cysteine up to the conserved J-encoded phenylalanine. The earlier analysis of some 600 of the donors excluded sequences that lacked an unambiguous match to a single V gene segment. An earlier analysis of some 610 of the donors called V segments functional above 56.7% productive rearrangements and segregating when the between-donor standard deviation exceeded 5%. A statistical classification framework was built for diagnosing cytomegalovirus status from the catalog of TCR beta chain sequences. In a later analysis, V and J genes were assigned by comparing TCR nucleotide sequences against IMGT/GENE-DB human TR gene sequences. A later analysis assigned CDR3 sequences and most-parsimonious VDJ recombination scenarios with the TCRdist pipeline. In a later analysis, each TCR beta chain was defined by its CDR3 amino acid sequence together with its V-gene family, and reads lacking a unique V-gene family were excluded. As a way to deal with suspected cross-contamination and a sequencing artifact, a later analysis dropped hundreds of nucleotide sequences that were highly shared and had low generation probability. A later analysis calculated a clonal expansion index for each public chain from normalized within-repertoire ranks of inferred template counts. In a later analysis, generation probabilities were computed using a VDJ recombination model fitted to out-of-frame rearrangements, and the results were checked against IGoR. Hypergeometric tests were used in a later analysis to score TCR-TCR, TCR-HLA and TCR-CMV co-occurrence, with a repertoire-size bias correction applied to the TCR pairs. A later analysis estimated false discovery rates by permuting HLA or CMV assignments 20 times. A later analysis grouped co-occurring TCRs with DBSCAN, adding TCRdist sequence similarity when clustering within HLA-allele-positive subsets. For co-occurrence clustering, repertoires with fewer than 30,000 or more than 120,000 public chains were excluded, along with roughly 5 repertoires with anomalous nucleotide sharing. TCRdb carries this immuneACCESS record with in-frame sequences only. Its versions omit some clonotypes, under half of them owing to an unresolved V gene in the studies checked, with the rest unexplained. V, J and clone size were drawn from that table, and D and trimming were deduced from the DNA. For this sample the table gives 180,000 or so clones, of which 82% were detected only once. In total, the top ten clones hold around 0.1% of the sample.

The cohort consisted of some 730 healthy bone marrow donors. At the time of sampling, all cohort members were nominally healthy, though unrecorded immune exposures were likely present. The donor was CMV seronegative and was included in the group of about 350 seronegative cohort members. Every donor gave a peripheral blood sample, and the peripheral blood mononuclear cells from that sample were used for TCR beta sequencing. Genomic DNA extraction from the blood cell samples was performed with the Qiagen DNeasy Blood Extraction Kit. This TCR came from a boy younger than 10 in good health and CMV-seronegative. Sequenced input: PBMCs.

The CDR3 reads as follows: CASRPGLAGAAPYEQYF. In nucleotides, the sequence is TGTGCCAGCAGACCAGGACTAGCGGGGGCCGCCCCCTACGAGCAGTACTTC. This sequence uses TRBV7-9 and TRBJ2-7, with 13 bases aligning to TRBD2. Reading from cysteine to phenylalanine, the CDR3 counts 17 amino acids. Of all the DNA, just the CDR3 is kept, 51 bases in frame from base 1. V is pruned by 6 bases and J by 2 bases, leaving 10 bases of the junction without a gene match. Taken from the germline V gene (reference sequence), the CDR1 and CDR2 loops are SEHNR and FQNEAQ.